This passage covers 20 T cell receptor beta chains from one sample sequenced in a study of cytomegalovirus exposure and HLA in healthy donors. Data came from immunoSEQ multiplex PCR; TCRdb stores just in-frame clones and leaves some out. The repertoire holds about 110,000 clones, with roughly 90% as singletons. Sequencing was carried out using PBMCs. Receptor source: a woman under 30 in good health and CMV-seronegative.

The chain is built from TRBV5-1 and TRBJ2-3; D may be TRBD2 (5 bases). The CDR3 sequence is 14 residues long. Looked up from germline, CDR1 is SGHRS and CDR2 is YFSETQ. Trimming removed 4 bases from V and 0 bases from J, with 9 bases in between. In DNA form, the CDR3 reads TGCGCCAGCAGCCCTACGGGGAGCACAGATACGCAGTATTTT. Amino acids: CASSPTGSTDTQYF.

The rearrangement links TRBV30 to TRBJ1-2; D is ambiguous. The CDR3 contains 12 residues. Germline lookup yields CDR1 GTSNPN and CDR2 SVGIG (reference sequence). Trimming stripped 1 base from V and 1 base from J, with 4 bases between. The CDR3 DNA reads as TGTGCCTGGAGTGCAGATAACTATGGCTACACCTTC. Translated, it gives CAWSADNYGYTF.

The J gene is TRBJ2-7, the V gene TRBV7-3, with 7 positions matching TRBD2. V dropped 4 bases and J dropped 1; count of bases not matched to a gene: 7. The CDR3 consists of 15 residues. The V gene's germline CDR1 is SGHTA and CDR2 FQGTGA. The CDR3 bases are TGTGCCAGCAGCTCGGCGGGGGACGGATCCTACGAGCAGTACTTC. It translates to CASSSAGDGSYEQYF.

The V gene is TRBV7-9, the J gene TRBJ1-5; weak D call: TRBD1 (5 bases). Germline V lookup: CDR1 SEHNR, CDR2 FQNEAQ (reference sequence). The CDR3 sequence is 17 residues long. The V end lost 5 bases, the J end lost 7 bases, and 24 bases lay between the germline ends. CDR3 DNA sequence: TGTGCCAGCAGCCCCCCGGGATCCCGGGGGAAGGGGCAGCCCCAGCATTTT. This gives the protein CASSPPGSRGKGQPQHF.

The chain combines TRBV15 with TRBJ2-2, with D perhaps matching TRBD2 (5 bases). Trimming took off 2 bases at V and 5 bases at J, with 9 bases between the two ends. From germline, CDR1 is LNHNV and CDR2 YYDKDF (reference sequence). The CDR3 is 14 amino acids. The CDR3 here is CATSRSGLTGELFF. CDR3 nucleotides: TGTGCCACCAGCAGATCGGGGTTAACCGGGGAGCTGTTTTTT.

The V and J genes are TRBV19 and TRBJ2-2, with a weak D call TRBD1 (6 bases). This CDR3 spans 15 amino acids. Trimming removed 5 bases at V and 6 bases at J, with 16 bases between. Germline assignment: CDR1 LNHDA and CDR2 SQIVND (reference sequence). The CDR3 DNA reads TGTGCCAGTAGTGGGGGACAAGGGTACCCCGGGGAGCTGTTTTTT. It encodes CASSGGQGYPGELFF.

The rearrangement links TRBV7-9 to TRBJ2-7, with a possible D match to TRBD2 (5 bases). The CDR3 length is 14 residues. CDR1 is SEHNR, CDR2 FQNEAQ, per germline (reference sequence). Trimming took 4 bases from V and 6 from J, leaving 16 bases between them. CDR3 nucleotides: TGTGCCAGCAGCTACCGAACCCTCGAGGGCGAGCAGTACTTC. Residues: CASSYRTLEGEQYF.

This chain joins TRBV5-1 and TRBJ2-3; TRBD2 matches at 13 bases. V shed 2 bases and J 0 bases; nucleotides not matched to a gene: 9. The CDR3 spans 19 residues. Germline lookup yields CDR1 SGHRS and CDR2 YFSETQ. The CDR3 region has the DNA TGCGCCAGCAGCTTAGGGACTAGCGGGGTTATGACTAGCACAGATACGCAGTATTTT. This codes for CASSLGTSGVMTSTDTQYF.

V gene TRBV7-7 combines with J gene TRBJ1-4; a possible D gene is TRBD1 (5 bases). The germline V gene has CDR1 SSHAT and CDR2 FNYEAQ (reference sequence). This CDR3 is built from 14 residues. V was pared by 5 bases and J by 7 bases, with 14 bases between. CDR3 sequence reads: CASSPGGSGEKLFF. The CDR3 DNA follows: TGTGCCAGCAGCCCCGGGGGTTCGGGTGAAAAACTGTTTTTT.

V is TRBV29-1 and J is TRBJ2-5; weak D call: TRBD1 (5 bases). CDR3 length equals 12 residues. Germline-derived CDR1 and CDR2 are SQVTM and ANQGSEA. This CDR3 reads CTAWGSKETQYF. CDR3 DNA: TGCACCGCCTGGGGCAGCAAAGAGACCCAGTACTTC.

The V call is TRBV7-9, the J call TRBJ1-2; D is possibly TRBD1 (6 bases). With 1 base removed from V and 5 bases from J, the gap between germline ends came to 14 bases. Germline V CDR1 and CDR2: SEHNR, FQNEAQ (reference sequence). This CDR3 comprises 15 residues. CDR3 loop: CASSLDRALWYGYTF. In nucleotides, the CDR3 is TGTGCCAGCAGCTTAGACAGGGCCCTGTGGTATGGCTACACCTTC.

The rearrangement joins TRBV28 to TRBJ2-7; 10 bases line up with TRBD1. V gave up 4 bases and J gave up 11 bases; unmatched junction bases: 11. Germline-derived CDR1 and CDR2 are MDHEN and SYDVKM. There are 14 residues in the CDR3. The CDR3 DNA reads as TGTGCCAGCAGTTCTCAAGACAGGGGGCTCGTAGAGTACTTC. Residues: CASSSQDRGLVEYF.

The genes are TRBV18 and TRBJ2-3; no clear D gene. This CDR3 comprises 16 residues. Between the trimmed V and J ends, which lost 3 bases and 0 bases, there was a span of 13 bases. The germline V gene has CDR1 KGHSH and CDR2 LQKENI. The CDR3 sequence is CASSPTEYPSTDTQYF. The CDR3 DNA is TGTGCCAGCTCACCGACGGAGTATCCTAGCACAGATACGCAGTATTTT.

The CDR3 DNA is TGTGCCAGCTCACCTATGACAGGCTCTGGAAACACCATATATTTT. Translating gives CASSPMTGSGNTIYF. The chain combines TRBV18 with TRBJ1-3; D is perhaps TRBD1 (6 bases). Germline V lookup: CDR1 KGHSH, CDR2 LQKENI. The germline V and J ends were trimmed by 3 bases and 0 bases, with 9 bases remaining between them. The CDR3 runs 15 residues.

The V and J genes are TRBV5-5 and TRBJ2-5; TRBD2 might be the D (6 bases). CDR3 length equals 12 residues. Germline V gene lookup returns CDR1 SGHKS and CDR2 YYEKEE (reference sequence). The V and J ends lost 4 bases and 2 bases respectively, with 6 bases between them. CDR3 residues: CASSGRQETQYF. In nucleotides, the CDR3 is TGTGCCAGCAGCGGGAGGCAAGAGACCCAGTACTTC.

The genes are TRBV7-3 and TRBJ2-1; tentative D call: TRBD1 (6 bases). The V gene lost 1 base and the J gene lost 2 bases, with 9 bases spanning the gap. This CDR3 comprises 15 residues. The germline gives CDR1 SGHTA, CDR2 FQGTGA. CDR3: CASSLNAGAYNEQFF. For the CDR3, the DNA is TGTGCCAGCAGCTTAAACGCAGGGGCCTACAATGAGCAGTTCTTC.

The CDR3: CASSSNRAPATEAFF. The CDR3 DNA is TGTGCCAGCAGCAGTAACAGGGCCCCAGCCACTGAAGCTTTCTTT. This chain joins TRBV28 and TRBJ1-1; a weak D match, TRBD1 (6 bases). The V gene lost 6 bases and the J gene lost 4 bases, with 18 bases spanning the gap. The CDR3 is 15 amino acids. Germline lookup yields CDR1 MDHEN and CDR2 SYDVKM.

This chain links TRBV4-3 with TRBJ2-1; D uncertain. Germline lookup yields CDR1 LGHNA and CDR2 YSLEER. The germline V and J ends were trimmed by 0 bases and 7 bases, with 10 bases remaining between them. The CDR3 extends over 14 amino acids. CDR3 in DNA: TGCGCCAGCAGCCAAGAGTATCAAGCAAATGAGCAGTTCTTC. This codes for CASSQEYQANEQFF.

The genes are TRBV4-3 and TRBJ2-5, with 7 bases that match TRBD2. V lost 1 base and J lost 2; bases outside the gene matches: 13. The CDR3 runs to 18 residues. Germline values: CDR1 LGHNA, CDR2 YSLEER. CDR3 sequence: CASSQAWSSAGEQETQYF. CDR3 nucleotides: TGCGCCAGCAGCCAAGCTTGGAGCTCGGCGGGGGAGCAAGAGACCCAGTACTTC.

The chain is built from TRBV12-5 and TRBJ2-1; D might be TRBD2 (6 bases). In germline, CDR1 is LGHNT, CDR2 FRNRAP. The CDR3 spans 15 residues. V was clipped by 6 bases and J by 3 bases, with 15 bases between them. CDR3 sequence: CASGPGTSLYNEQFF. The CDR3 nucleotides are TGTGCTAGTGGACCCGGGACTTCCCTCTACAATGAGCAGTTCTTC.